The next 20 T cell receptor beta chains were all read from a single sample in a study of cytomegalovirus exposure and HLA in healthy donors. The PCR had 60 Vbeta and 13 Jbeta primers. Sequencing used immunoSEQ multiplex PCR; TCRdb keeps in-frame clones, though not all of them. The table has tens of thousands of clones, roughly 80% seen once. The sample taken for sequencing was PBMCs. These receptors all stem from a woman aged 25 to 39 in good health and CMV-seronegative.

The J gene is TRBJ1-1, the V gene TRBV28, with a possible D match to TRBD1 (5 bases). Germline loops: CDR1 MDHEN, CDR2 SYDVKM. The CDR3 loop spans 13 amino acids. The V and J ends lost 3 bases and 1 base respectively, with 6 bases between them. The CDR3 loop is CASSFDRNTEAFF. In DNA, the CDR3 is TGTGCCAGCAGTTTCGACAGGAACACTGAAGCTTTCTTT.

The DNA for the CDR3 is TGTGCCAGCAGTGGGACAGGGACCTACGAGCAGTACTTC. It yields the protein CASSGTGTYEQYF. The gene calls are TRBV2 and TRBJ2-7; TRBD1 agrees at 8 bases. V gave up 4 bases and J gave up 2 bases; unmatched junction bases: 1. Germline V CDR1 and CDR2: SNHLY, FYNNEI. This CDR3 contains 13 residues.

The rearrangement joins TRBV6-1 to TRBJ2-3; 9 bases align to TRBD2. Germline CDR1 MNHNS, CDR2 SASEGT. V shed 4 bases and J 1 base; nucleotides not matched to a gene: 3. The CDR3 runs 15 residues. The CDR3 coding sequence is TGTGCCAGCAGTGGGACTAGCGAGGGCACAGATACGCAGTATTTT. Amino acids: CASSGTSEGTDTQYF.

DNA for the CDR3: TGTGCCAGTAGCCCAACAGGGGTCTATGGCTACACCTTC. Protein: CASSPTGVYGYTF. This chain links TRBV19 with TRBJ1-2, with TRBD1 matching over 7 bases. V was clipped by 6 bases and J by 4 bases; unmatched bases: 5. The CDR3 is made up of 13 amino acids. The germline V gene has CDR1 LNHDA and CDR2 SQIVND (reference sequence).

The DNA of the CDR3 is TGTGCCAGCTCACCATCCAGTTTCCAAGAGACCCAGTACTTC. Its translation is CASSPSSFQETQYF. The chain joins TRBV18 to TRBJ2-5; no clear D. V dropped 2 bases and J dropped 1 base, with 8 bases sitting between them. Germline V lookup: CDR1 KGHSH, CDR2 LQKENI. The CDR3 consists of 14 residues. The full variable domain, with the rest looked up from reference TRBV18 and TRBJ2-5, is NAGVMQNPRHLVRRRGQEARLRCSPMKGHSHVYWYRQLPEEGLKFMVYLQKENIIDESGMPKERFSAEFPKEGPSILRIQQVVRGDSAAYFCASSPSSFQETQYFGPGTRLLVL.

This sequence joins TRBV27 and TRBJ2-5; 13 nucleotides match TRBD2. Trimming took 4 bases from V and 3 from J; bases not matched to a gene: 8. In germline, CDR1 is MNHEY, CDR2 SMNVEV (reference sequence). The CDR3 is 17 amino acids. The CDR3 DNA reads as TGTGCCAGCAGTTCCGGGACTAGCGGGGCGGTAAAAGAGACCCAGTACTTC. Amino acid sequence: CASSSGTSGAVKETQYF.

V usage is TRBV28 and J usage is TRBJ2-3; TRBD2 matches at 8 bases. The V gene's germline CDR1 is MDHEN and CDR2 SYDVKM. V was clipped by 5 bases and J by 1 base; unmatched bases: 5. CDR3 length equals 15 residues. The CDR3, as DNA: TGTGCCAGCAGTGAGAGCGGGGGAGGCACAGATACGCAGTATTTT. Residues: CASSESGGGTDTQYF.

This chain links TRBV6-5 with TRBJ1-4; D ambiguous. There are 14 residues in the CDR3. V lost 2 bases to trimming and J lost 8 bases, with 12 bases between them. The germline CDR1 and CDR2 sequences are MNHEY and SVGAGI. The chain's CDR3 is CASSYGRVREKLFF. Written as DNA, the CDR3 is TGTGCCAGCAGTTACGGTCGGGTGCGGGAAAAACTGTTTTTT.

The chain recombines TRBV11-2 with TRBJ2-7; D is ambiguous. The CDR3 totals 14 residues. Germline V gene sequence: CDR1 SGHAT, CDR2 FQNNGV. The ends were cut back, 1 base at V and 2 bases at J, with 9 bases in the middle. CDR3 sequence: CASSLVPSPYEQYF. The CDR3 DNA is TGTGCCAGCAGCTTAGTCCCCTCTCCCTACGAGCAGTACTTC.

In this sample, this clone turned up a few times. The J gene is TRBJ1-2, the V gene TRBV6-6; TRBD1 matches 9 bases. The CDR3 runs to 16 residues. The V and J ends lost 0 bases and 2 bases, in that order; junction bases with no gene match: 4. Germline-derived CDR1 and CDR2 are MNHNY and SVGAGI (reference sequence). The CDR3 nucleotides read TGTGCCAGCAGTTACTCCAGACAGGGGGGAAACTATGGCTACACCTTC. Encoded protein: CASSYSRQGGNYGYTF.

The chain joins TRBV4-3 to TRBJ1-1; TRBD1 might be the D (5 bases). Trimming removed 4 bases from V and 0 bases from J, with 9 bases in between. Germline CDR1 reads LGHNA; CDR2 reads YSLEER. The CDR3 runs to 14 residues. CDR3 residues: CASSPRDLNTEAFF. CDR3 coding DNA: TGCGCCAGCAGCCCCCGGGACTTGAACACTGAAGCTTTCTTT.

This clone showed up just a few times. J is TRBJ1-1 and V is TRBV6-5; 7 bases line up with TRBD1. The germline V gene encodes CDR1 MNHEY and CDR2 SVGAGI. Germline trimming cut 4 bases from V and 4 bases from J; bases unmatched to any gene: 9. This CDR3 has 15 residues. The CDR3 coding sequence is TGTGCCAGCAGTTCCCCTAGCAGGGGGTCCACTGAAGCTTTCTTT. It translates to CASSSPSRGSTEAFF.

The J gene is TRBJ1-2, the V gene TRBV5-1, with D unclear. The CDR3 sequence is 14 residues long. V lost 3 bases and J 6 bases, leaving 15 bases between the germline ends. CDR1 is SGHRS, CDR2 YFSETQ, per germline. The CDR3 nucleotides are TGCGCCAGCAGCTCTGGGAGGGCTCGAGATGGCTACACCTTC. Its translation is CASSSGRARDGYTF.

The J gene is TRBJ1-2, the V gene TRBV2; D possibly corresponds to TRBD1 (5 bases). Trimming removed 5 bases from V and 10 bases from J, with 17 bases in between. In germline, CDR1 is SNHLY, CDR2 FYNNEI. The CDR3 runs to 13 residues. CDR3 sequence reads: CASSPRRDDAYTF. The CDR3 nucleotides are TGTGCCAGCAGTCCTAGGAGGGACGACGCCTACACCTTC.

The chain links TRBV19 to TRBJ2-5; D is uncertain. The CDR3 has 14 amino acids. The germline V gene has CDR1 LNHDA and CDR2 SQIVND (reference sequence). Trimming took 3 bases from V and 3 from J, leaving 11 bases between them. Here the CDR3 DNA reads TGTGCCAGTAGTATTGTGCACAGAGAAGAGACCCAGTACTTC. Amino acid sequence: CASSIVHREETQYF. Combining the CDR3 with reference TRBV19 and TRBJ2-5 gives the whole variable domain DGGITQSPKYLFRKEGQNVTLSCEQNLNHDAMYWYRQDPGQGLRLIYYSQIVNDFQKGDIAEGYSVSREKKESFPLTVTSAQKNPTAFYLCASSIVHREETQYFGPGTRLLVL.

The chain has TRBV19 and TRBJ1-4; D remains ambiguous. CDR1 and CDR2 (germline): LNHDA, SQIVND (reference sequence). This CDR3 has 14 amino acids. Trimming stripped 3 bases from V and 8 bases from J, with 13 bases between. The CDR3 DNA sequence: TGTGCCAGTAGTATTAAGGCAGGCGCCGAAAAACTGTTTTTT. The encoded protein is CASSIKAGAEKLFF. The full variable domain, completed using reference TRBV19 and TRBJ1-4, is DGGITQSPKYLFRKEGQNVTLSCEQNLNHDAMYWYRQDPGQGLRLIYYSQIVNDFQKGDIAEGYSVSREKKESFPLTVTSAQKNPTAFYLCASSIKAGAEKLFFGSGTQLSVL.

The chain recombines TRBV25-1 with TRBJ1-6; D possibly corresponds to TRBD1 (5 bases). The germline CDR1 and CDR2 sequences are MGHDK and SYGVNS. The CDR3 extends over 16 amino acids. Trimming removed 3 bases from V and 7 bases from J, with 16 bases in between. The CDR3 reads CASSEGAGLRNSPLHF. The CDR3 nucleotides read TGTGCCAGCAGTGAGGGTGCGGGACTTAGAAATTCACCCCTCCACTTT.

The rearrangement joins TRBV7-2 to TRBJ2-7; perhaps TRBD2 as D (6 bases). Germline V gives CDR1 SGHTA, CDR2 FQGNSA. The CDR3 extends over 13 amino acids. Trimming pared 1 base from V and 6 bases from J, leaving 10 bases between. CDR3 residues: CASSLVGGTEQYF. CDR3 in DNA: TGTGCCAGCAGCTTAGTTGGGGGGACCGAGCAGTACTTC.

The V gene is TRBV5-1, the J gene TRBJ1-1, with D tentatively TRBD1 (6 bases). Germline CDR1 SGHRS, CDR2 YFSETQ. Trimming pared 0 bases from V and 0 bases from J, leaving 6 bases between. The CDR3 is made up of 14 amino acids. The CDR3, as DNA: TGCGCCAGCAGCTTGGGGGACATGAACACTGAAGCTTTCTTT. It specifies CASSLGDMNTEAFF.

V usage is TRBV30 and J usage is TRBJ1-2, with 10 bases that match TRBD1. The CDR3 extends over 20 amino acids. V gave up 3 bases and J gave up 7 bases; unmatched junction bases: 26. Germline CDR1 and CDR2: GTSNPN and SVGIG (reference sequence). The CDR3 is CAWRESYRDRGLRGEGGYTF. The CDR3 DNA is TGTGCCTGGAGGGAAAGTTACCGGGACAGGGGTTTGAGGGGTGAAGGTGGCTACACCTTC.